The 20 T cell receptor beta chains below were found in one sample sequenced in a study of blood T cell repertoires in COVID-19. Generated by immunoSEQ multiplex PCR, the TCRdb table keeps only in-frame clones and is missing some. Of about 300,000 clones detected, around 85% appear once; the ten largest clones hold around 1.6%. The sample comprised peripheral blood. The source is a human donor with COVID-19, enrolled during active disease. The donor label of this sample is uncertain.

The chain couples TRBV19 to TRBJ2-1, with D uncertain. The germline gives CDR1 LNHDA, CDR2 SQIVND (reference sequence). CDR3 length equals 14 residues. V gave up 1 base and J gave up 2 bases, with 6 bases separating them. The CDR3 bases are TGTGCCAGTAGTATAGGCTCTACCTACAATGAGCAGTTCTTC. Amino acid sequence: CASSIGSTYNEQFF. The full variable domain, completed using reference TRBV19 and TRBJ2-1, is DGGITQSPKYLFRKEGQNVTLSCEQNLNHDAMYWYRQDPGQGLRLIYYSQIVNDFQKGDIAEGYSVSREKKESFPLTVTSAQKNPTAFYLCASSIGSTYNEQFFGPGTRLTVL.

This clone was observed many times. V and J are TRBV11-1 and TRBJ2-2; 8 bases align to TRBD1. Per the germline V gene, CDR1 is SGHAT and CDR2 is FQDESV (reference sequence). V lost 1 base and J lost 3; bases outside the gene matches: 1. The CDR3 spans 15 residues. CDR3 sequence (DNA): TGTGCCAGCAGCTTAGGCAGGGGGCACACCGGGGAGCTGTTTTTT. Translating it yields CASSLGRGHTGELFF. The complete variable domain, with remaining parts taken from reference TRBV11-1 and TRBJ2-2, reads EAEVAQSPRYKITEKSQAVAFWCDPISGHATLYWYRQILGQGPELLVQFQDESVVDDSQLPKDRFSAERLKGVDSTLKIQPAELGDSAMYLCASSLGRGHTGELFFGEGSRLTVL.

The V call is TRBV19, the J call TRBJ2-2; 10 bases match TRBD2. CDR3 length equals 15 residues. Germline assignment: CDR1 LNHDA and CDR2 SQIVND (reference sequence). With 3 bases clipped from V and 5 bases from J, the junction kept 3 bases outside the gene matches. Here the CDR3 reads CASSIASGSTGELFF. The DNA for the CDR3 is TGTGCCAGTAGTATTGCTAGCGGGAGTACCGGGGAGCTGTTTTTT.

This chain connects TRBV7-2 to TRBJ2-7; a weak D match, TRBD2 (5 bases). V lost 1 base and J 6 bases, leaving 19 bases between the germline ends. Germline V gene sequence: CDR1 SGHTA, CDR2 FQGNSA. This CDR3 is 16 amino acids long. The DNA for the CDR3 is TGTGCCAGCAGCTTAGGAAGGGTCGGGAACGGCCCCGAGCAGTACTTC. This translates into CASSLGRVGNGPEQYF.

This chain connects TRBV28 to TRBJ2-3; TRBD2 agrees at 10 bases. Germline CDR1 and CDR2: MDHEN and SYDVKM. The CDR3 totals 16 residues. V dropped 3 bases and J dropped 4; count of bases not matched to a gene: 7. CDR3 protein: CASSFPPSGSPDTQYF. CDR3 DNA sequence: TGTGCCAGCAGTTTTCCCCCTAGCGGGAGCCCAGATACGCAGTATTTT.

This clone has just a few counts. This chain links TRBV30 with TRBJ2-5, with D possibly matching TRBD2 (6 bases). Trimming left V 0 bases short and J 5 bases short, with 16 bases between. The CDR3 runs to 15 residues. Germline V CDR1 and CDR2: GTSNPN, SVGIG (reference sequence). CDR3 region: CAWSVPYRGLETQYF. In DNA form, the CDR3 reads TGTGCCTGGAGTGTACCCTATAGGGGACTGGAGACCCAGTACTTC.

This clone was found a few times. This chain uses TRBV7-8 with TRBJ2-1; 7 bases are a match to TRBD2. Germline CDR1 and CDR2: SGHVS and FQNEAQ. After removal of 4 bases from V and 0 bases from J, the junction contained 9 bases not matched to a gene. The CDR3 totals 17 residues. CDR3 sequence (DNA): TGTGCCAGCAGCTCCCACCAAACTAGCGCCTCCTACAATGAGCAGTTCTTC. Translated, it gives CASSSHQTSASYNEQFF.

This clone appeared once. The rearrangement links TRBV25-1 to TRBJ1-2; no clear D gene. The germline V gene has CDR1 MGHDK and CDR2 SYGVNS. Trimming removed 4 bases from V and 7 bases from J, with 7 bases in between. The CDR3 contains 11 residues. The CDR3 DNA is TGTGCCAGCAGTGCGGTGGTTGGCTACACCTTC. Its protein product is CASSAVVGYTF.

Here the CDR3 reads CASSFREVNEKLFF. The CDR3 region has the DNA TGTGCCAGCTCATTCAGGGAGGTTAATGAAAAACTGTTTTTT. This sequence joins TRBV18 and TRBJ1-4; D possibly corresponds to TRBD1 (5 bases). CDR1 is KGHSH, CDR2 LQKENI, per germline. The CDR3 sequence is 14 residues long. The ends were cut back, 5 bases at V and 4 bases at J, with 11 bases in the middle.

The rearrangement joins TRBV3-1 (or the pseudogene TRBV3-2) to TRBJ2-2; 7 bases match TRBD1. The CDR3 length is 16 residues. Germline trimming cut 5 bases from V and 5 bases from J; bases unmatched to any gene: 11. Germline loops: CDR1 LGHDT, CDR2 YNNKEL (reference sequence). DNA of the CDR3: TGTGCCAGCAGCGCCCGAGGGGGCTCGGGGACCGGGGAGCTGTTTTTT. This gives the protein CASSARGGSGTGELFF.

The V call is TRBV6-2 or TRBV6-3, the J call TRBJ2-7; D perhaps matches TRBD2 (7 bases). From germline, CDR1 is MNHEY and CDR2 SVGEGT. Trimming cost V 5 bases and J 2 bases, with 22 bases left between them. CDR3 length: 17 residues. CDR3 loop: CASSLASMGGATYEQYF. Written as DNA, the CDR3 is TGTGCCAGCAGTCTAGCCTCCATGGGGGGGGCCACCTACGAGCAGTACTTC.

The CDR3 loop reads CASSQPTGSSYEQYF. CDR3 DNA sequence: TGTGCCAGCAGCCAACCGACAGGTAGCTCCTACGAGCAGTACTTC. The rearrangement joins TRBV7-9 to TRBJ2-7; D possibly corresponds to TRBD1 (6 bases). With 5 bases removed from V and 0 bases from J, the gap between germline ends came to 14 bases. This CDR3 spans 15 amino acids. Germline loops: CDR1 SEHNR, CDR2 FQNEAQ (reference sequence). The entire variable domain, with the rest obtained from reference TRBV7-9 and TRBJ2-7, is as follows: DTGVSQNPRHKITKRGQNVTFRCDPISEHNRLYWYRQTLGQGPEFLTYFQNEAQLEKSRLLSDRFSAERPKGSFSTLEIQRTEQGDSAMYLCASSQPTGSSYEQYFGPGTRLTVT.

The rearrangement uses TRBV9 and TRBJ1-4, with D tentatively TRBD1 (5 bases). Germline V CDR1 and CDR2: SGDLS, YYNGEE. The CDR3 runs to 16 residues. Trimming took 3 bases from V and 4 from J, leaving 16 bases between them. The DNA for the CDR3 is TGTGCCAGCAGCGCCGGCGGGGCCCTGAATAATGAAAAACTGTTTTTT. Translating it yields CASSAGGALNNEKLFF.

The rearrangement joins TRBV9 to TRBJ2-2; D might be TRBD1 (6 bases). V was cut by 0 bases and J by 4 bases, with 10 bases left in between. There are 15 residues in the CDR3. Germline assignment: CDR1 SGDLS and CDR2 YYNGEE. CDR3 residues: CASSVGGQPTGELFF. In DNA, the CDR3 is TGTGCCAGCAGCGTAGGAGGACAGCCCACCGGGGAGCTGTTTTTT.

The chain employs TRBV2 and TRBJ2-3, with 8 bases that match TRBD2. In germline, CDR1 is SNHLY, CDR2 FYNNEI. The CDR3 is 17 amino acids. Trimming cost V 6 bases and J 6 bases; bases outside gene matches: 17. Here the CDR3 reads CASRRNTLGAGVDTQYF. The CDR3 DNA is TGTGCCAGCAGACGAAATACTTTGGGAGCGGGAGTTGATACGCAGTATTTT. Looking up the rest from reference TRBV2 and TRBJ2-3 gives the full variable domain: EPEVTQTPSHQVTQMGQEVILRCVPISNHLYFYWYRQILGQKVEFLVSFYNNEISEKSEIFDDQFSVERPDGSNFTLKIRSTKLEDSAMYFCASRRNTLGAGVDTQYFGPGTRLTVL.

The chain has TRBV30 and TRBJ2-7; 7 bases align to TRBD2. Trimming took 5 bases from V and 7 from J; bases not matched to a gene: 14. Germline loops: CDR1 GTSNPN, CDR2 SVGIG (reference sequence). This CDR3 contains 14 residues. The CDR3 spells CAWAPPPGGEEQYF. The CDR3 coding sequence is TGTGCCTGGGCCCCTCCCCCGGGGGGAGAGGAGCAGTACTTC.

This chain uses TRBV27 with TRBJ2-7; possibly TRBD1 for D (6 bases). This CDR3 region has 13 residues. The V end was cut by 3 bases, the J end by 3 bases, with 9 bases between. The V gene's germline CDR1 is MNHEY and CDR2 SMNVEV (reference sequence). The DNA of the CDR3 is TGTGCCAGCAGTTTGGTAGGGGGCTACGAGCAGTACTTC. It encodes CASSLVGGYEQYF.

The chain employs TRBV7-2 and TRBJ2-3, with 15 bases aligning to TRBD2. The V and J ends lost 1 base and 5 bases, in that order; junction bases with no gene match: 4. CDR3 length equals 17 residues. The germline V gene has CDR1 SGHTA and CDR2 FQGNSA. CDR3 sequence: CASSLDPGLAGGDTQYF. In nucleotides, the CDR3 is TGTGCCAGCAGCTTAGACCCGGGACTAGCGGGAGGAGATACGCAGTATTTT.

The chain employs TRBV28 and TRBJ2-3, with TRBD2 as a possible D gene (6 bases). Germline V CDR1 and CDR2: MDHEN, SYDVKM. The ends were cut back, 10 bases at V and 4 bases at J, with 21 bases in the middle. This CDR3 is built from 15 residues. The CDR3 reads CATSGAGAEADTQYF. The CDR3 coding sequence is TGTGCCACTTCGGGAGCGGGTGCCGAGGCAGATACGCAGTATTTT.

J is TRBJ1-2 and V is TRBV5-1; 9 bases agree with TRBD1. Per germline, CDR1 SGHRS and CDR2 YFSETQ. V shed 1 base, J shed 2 bases, and the junction held 3 bases outside the gene matches. The CDR3 runs 15 residues. The CDR3 DNA follows: TGCGCCAGCAGCTTGCCCGGGACAGGGAACTATGGCTACACCTTC. Encoded protein: CASSLPGTGNYGYTF. The full variable domain, rest sourced from reference TRBV5-1 and TRBJ1-2, is KAGVTQTPRYLIKTRGQQVTLSCSPISGHRSVSWYQQTPGQGLQFLFEYFSETQRNKGNFPGRFSGRQFSNSRSEMNVSTLELGDSALYLCASSLPGTGNYGYTFGSGTRLTVV.